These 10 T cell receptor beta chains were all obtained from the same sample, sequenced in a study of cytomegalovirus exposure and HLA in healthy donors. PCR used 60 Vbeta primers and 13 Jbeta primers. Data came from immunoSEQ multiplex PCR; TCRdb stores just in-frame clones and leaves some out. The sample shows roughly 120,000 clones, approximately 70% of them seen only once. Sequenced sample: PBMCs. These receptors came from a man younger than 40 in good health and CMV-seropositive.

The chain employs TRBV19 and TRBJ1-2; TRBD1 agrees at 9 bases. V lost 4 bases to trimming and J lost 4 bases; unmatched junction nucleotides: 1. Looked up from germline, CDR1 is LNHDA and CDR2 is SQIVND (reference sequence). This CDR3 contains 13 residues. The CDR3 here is CASSRGQGYGYTF. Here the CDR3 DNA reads TGTGCCAGTAGTAGGGGACAGGGCTATGGCTACACCTTC.

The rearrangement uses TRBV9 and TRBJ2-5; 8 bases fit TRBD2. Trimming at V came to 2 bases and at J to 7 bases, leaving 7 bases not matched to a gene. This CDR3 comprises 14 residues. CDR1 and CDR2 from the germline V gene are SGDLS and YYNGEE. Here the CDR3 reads CASSVGSGRGTQYF. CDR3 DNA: TGTGCCAGCAGCGTCGGGAGCGGGAGAGGGACCCAGTACTTC.

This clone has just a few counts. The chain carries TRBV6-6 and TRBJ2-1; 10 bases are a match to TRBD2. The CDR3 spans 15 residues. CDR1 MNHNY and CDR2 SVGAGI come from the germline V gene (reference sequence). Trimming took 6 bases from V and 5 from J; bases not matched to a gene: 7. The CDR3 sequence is CASSPAGGPHNEQFF. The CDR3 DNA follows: TGTGCCAGCAGCCCAGCGGGAGGGCCCCACAATGAGCAGTTCTTC.

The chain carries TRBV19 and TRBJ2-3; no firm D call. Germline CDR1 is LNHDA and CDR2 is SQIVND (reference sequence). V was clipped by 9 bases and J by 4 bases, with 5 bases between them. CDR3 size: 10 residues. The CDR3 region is CASVSDTQYF. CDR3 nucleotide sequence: TGTGCCAGCGTGTCAGATACGCAGTATTTT.

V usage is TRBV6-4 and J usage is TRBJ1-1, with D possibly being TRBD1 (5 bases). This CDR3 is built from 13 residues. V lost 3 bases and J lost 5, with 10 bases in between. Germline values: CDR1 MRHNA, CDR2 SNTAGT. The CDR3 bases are TGTGCCAGCAGTGAGGGGCGGGGGACTGAAGCTTTCTTT. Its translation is CASSEGRGTEAFF.

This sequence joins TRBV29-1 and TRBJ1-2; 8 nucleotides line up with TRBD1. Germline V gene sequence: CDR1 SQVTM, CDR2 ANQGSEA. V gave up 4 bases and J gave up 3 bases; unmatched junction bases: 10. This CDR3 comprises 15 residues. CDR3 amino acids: CSVGEGTGKDYGYTF. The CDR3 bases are TGCAGCGTTGGGGAGGGGACAGGAAAGGACTATGGCTACACCTTC.

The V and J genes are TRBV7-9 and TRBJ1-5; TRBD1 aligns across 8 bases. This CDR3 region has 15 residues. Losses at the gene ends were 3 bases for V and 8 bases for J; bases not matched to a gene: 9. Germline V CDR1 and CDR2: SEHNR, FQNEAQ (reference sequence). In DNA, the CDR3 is TGTGCCAGCAGCTTGGGCCAGGGGGCGAGGGAGCCCCAGCATTTT. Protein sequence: CASSLGQGAREPQHF.

The CDR3 DNA sequence: TGTGCCAGTAGTGGAGACAGGACTAGCGGGGGGCCGAACACCGGGGAGCTGTTTTTT. It specifies CASSGDRTSGGPNTGELFF. This sequence joins TRBV19 and TRBJ2-2; 14 nucleotides match TRBD2. CDR3 length: 19 residues. Germline CDR1 is LNHDA and CDR2 is SQIVND (reference sequence). V was pared by 5 bases and J by 0 bases, with 8 bases of the junction left unmatched.

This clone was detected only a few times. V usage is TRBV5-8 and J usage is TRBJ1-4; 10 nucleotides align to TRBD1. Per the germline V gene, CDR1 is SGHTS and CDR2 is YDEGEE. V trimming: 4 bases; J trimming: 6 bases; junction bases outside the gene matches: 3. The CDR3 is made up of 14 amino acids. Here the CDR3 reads CASSVGTGDEKLFF. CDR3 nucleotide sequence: TGTGCCAGCAGCGTCGGGACAGGGGATGAAAAACTGTTTTTT.

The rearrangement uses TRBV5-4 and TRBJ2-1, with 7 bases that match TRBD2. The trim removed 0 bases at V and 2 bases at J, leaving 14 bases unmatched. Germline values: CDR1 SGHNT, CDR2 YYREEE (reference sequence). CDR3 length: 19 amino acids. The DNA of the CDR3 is TGTGCCAGCAGCTTGGGGGGACTACCAAAGGGTGGGGCCTACAATGAGCAGTTCTTC. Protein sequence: CASSLGGLPKGGAYNEQFF.